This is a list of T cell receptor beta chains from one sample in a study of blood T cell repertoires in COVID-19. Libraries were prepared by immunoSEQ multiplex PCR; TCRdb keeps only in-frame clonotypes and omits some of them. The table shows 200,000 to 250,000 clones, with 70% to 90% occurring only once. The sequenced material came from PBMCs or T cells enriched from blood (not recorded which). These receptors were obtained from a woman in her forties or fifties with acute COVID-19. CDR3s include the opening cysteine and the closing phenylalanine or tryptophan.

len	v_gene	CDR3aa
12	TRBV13	CASRSGNYEQYF
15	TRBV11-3	CASSLGAGWNTEAFF
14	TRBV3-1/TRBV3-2	CASSHIKPHQPQHF
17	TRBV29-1	CSVSGTSGKVSYNEQFF
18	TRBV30	CAWSFAGMQGQPNSPLHF
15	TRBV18	CASSPETGGQETQYF
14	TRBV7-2	CASSDRTGSSGYTF
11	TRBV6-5	CASSYSSEQFF
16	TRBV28	CASRYAGTSGTDEQYF
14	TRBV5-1	CASSATGGFEKLFF
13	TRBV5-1	CASSFAGPREQYF
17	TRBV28	CASNPQGPRGGNSPLHF
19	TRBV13	CASSHPGGSTSGATDTQYF
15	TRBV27	CASTWQGATNEKLFF
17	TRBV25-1	CASSAEAGVLSYNEQFF
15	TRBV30	CAWSEVRDRGLGYTF
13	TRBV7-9	CASSRTENTEAFF
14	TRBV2	CASSGGSGYTEAFF
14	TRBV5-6	CASSLVGQNYGYTF
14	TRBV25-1	CASSVHRANSPLHF
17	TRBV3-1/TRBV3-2	CASSQGGSRSGANVLTF
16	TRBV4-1	CASTQGLAGALSEQFF
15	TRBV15	CATSPEASRSYEQYF
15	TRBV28	CASSFVDRRNSPLHF
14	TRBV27	CASSTPRGGTEAFF
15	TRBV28	CASRSGQGPYNEQFF
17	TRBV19	CASSIGRRLPPNQPQHF
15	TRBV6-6	CASSYPGQDNEKLFF